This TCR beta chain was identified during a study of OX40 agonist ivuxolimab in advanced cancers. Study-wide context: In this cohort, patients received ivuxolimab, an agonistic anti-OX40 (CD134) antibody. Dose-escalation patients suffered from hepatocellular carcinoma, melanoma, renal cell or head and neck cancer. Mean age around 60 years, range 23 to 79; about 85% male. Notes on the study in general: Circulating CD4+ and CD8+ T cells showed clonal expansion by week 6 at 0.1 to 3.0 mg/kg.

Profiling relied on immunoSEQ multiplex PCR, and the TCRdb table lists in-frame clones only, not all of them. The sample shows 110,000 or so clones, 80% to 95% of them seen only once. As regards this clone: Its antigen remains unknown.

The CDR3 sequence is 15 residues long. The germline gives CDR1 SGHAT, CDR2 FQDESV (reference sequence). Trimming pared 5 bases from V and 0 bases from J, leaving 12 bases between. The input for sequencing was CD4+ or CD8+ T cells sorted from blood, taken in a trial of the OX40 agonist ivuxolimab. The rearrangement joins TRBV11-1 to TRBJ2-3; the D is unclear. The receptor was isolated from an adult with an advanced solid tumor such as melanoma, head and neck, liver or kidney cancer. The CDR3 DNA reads TGTGCCAGCAGCAGTCGTTCTTTAAGCACAGATACGCAGTATTTT. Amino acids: CASSSRSLSTDTQYF.